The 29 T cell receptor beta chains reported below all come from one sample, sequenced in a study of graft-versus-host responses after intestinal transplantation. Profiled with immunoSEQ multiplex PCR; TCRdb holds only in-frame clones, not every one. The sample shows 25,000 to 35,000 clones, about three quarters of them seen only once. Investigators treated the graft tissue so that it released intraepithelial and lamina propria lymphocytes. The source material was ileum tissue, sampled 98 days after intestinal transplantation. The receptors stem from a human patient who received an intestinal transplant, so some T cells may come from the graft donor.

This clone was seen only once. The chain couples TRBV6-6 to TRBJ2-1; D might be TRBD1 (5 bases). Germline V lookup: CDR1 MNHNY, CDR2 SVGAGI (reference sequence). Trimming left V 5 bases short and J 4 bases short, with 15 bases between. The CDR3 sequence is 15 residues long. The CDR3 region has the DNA TGTGCCAGCAGTCCGGACACGACGATTTACAATGAGCAGTTCTTC. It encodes CASSPDTTIYNEQFF.

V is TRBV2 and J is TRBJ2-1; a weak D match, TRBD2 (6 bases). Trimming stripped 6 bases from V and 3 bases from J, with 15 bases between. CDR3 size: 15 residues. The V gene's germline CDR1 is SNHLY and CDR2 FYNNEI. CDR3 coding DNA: TGTGCCAGCAGAATAGGGGCTAGCGACTACAATGAGCAGTTCTTC. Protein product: CASRIGASDYNEQFF.

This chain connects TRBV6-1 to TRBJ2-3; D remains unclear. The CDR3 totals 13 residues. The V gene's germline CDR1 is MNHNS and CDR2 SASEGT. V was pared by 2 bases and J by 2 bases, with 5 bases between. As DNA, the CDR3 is TGTGCCAGCAGTGAAACCTTCACAGATACGCAGTATTTT. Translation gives CASSETFTDTQYF.

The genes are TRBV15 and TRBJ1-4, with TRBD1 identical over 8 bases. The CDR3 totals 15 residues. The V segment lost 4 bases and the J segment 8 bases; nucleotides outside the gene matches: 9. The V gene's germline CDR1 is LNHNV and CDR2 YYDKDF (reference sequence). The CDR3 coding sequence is TGTGCCACCAGCACATACTCAGGGGGCAACGAAAAACTGTTTTTT. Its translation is CATSTYSGGNEKLFF.

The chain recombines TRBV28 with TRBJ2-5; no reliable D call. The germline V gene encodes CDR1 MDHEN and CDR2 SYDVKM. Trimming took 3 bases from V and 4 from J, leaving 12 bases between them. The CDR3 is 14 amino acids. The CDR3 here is CASSLSGPGETQYF. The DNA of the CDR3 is TGTGCCAGCAGTTTGTCGGGCCCCGGAGAGACCCAGTACTTC. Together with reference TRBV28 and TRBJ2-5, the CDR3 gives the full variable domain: DVKVTQSSRYLVKRTGEKVFLECVQDMDHENMFWYRQDPGLGLRLIYFSYDVKMKEKGDIPEGYSVSREKKERFSLILESASTNQTSMYLCASSLSGPGETQYFGPGTRLLVL.

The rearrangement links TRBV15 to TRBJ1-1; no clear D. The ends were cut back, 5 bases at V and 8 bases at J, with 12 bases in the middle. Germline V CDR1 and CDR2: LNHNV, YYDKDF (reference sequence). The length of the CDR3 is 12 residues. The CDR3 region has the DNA TGTGCCACCAGCTTTGGATCCCGAGAAGCTTTCTTT. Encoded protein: CATSFGSREAFF. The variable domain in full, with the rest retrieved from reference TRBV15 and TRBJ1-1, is DAMVIQNPRYQVTQFGKPVTLSCSQTLNHNVMYWYQQKSSQAPKLLFHYYDKDFNNEADTPDNFQSRRPNTSFCFLDIRSPGLGDTAMYLCATSFGSREAFFGQGTRLTVV.

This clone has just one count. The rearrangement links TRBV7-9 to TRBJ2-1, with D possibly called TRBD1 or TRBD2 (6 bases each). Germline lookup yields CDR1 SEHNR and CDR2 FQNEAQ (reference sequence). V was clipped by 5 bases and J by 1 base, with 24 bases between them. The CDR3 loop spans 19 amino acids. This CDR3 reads CASSNWTLGAGRSYNEQFF. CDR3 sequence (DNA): TGTGCCAGCAGCAACTGGACTTTGGGGGCGGGGCGTTCCTACAATGAGCAGTTCTTC.

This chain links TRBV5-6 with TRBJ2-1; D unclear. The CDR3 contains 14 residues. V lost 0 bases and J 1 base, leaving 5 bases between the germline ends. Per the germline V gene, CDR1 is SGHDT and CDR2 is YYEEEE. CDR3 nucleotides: TGTGCCAGCAGCTTGGGGCAGTCCTACAATGAGCAGTTCTTC. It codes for CASSLGQSYNEQFF.

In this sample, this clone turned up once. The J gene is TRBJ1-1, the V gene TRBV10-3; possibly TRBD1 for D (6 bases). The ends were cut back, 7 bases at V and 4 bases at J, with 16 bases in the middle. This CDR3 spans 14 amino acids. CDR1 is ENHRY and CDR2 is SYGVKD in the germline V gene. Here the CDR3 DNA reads TGTGCCATCAAAGGGTCGGGGGCGCCCACTGAAGCTTTCTTT. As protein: CAIKGSGAPTEAFF.

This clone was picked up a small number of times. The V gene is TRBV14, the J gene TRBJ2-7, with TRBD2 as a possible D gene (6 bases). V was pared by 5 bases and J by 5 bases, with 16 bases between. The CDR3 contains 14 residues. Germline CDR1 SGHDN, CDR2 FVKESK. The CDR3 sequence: CASSSLGGKNEQYF. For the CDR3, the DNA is TGTGCCAGCAGCTCCCTGGGGGGTAAGAACGAGCAGTACTTC.

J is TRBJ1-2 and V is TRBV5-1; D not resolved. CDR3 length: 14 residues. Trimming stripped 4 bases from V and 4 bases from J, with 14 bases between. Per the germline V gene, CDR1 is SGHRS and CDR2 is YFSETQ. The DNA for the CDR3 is TGCGCCAGCAGCCAAAATGGTCCCTTCTATGGCTACACCTTC. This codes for CASSQNGPFYGYTF.

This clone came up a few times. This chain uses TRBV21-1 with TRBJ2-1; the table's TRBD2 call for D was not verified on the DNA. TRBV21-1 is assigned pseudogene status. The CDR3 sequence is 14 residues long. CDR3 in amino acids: CASSKVGGSQQQFF. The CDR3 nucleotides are TGTGCCAGCAGCAAAGTCGGAGGTTCTCAGCAGCAGTTCTTC.

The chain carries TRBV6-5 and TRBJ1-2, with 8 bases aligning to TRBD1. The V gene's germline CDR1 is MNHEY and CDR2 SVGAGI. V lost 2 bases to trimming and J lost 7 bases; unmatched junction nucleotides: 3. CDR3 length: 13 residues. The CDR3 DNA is TGTGCCAGCAGTTACAGGACAGGGTCTGGCTACACCTTC. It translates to CASSYRTGSGYTF.

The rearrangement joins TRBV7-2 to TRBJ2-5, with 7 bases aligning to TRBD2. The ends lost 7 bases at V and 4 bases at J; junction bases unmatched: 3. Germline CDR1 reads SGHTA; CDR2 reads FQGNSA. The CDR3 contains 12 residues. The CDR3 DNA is TGTGCCAGCAATCCTAGCGGAGAGACCCAGTACTTC. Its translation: CASNPSGETQYF.

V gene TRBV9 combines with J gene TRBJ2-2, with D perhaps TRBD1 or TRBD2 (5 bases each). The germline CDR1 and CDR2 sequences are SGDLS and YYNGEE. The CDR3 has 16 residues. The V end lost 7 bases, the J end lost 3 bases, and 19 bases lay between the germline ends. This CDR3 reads CASSGHITAYTGELFF. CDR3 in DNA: TGTGCCAGCTCGGGGCACATCACAGCCTACACCGGGGAGCTGTTTTTT.

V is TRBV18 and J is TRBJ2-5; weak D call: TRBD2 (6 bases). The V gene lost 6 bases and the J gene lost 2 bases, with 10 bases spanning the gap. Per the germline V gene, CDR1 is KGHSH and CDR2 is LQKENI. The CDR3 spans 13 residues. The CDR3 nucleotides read TGTGCCAGCTCGGTGGGGGGACAAGAGACCCAGTACTTC. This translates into CASSVGGQETQYF.

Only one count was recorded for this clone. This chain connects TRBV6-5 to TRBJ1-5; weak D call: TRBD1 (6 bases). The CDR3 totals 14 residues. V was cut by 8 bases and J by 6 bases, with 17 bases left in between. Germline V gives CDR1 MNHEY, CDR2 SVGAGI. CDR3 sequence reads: CASRGTQGSQPQHF. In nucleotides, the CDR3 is TGTGCCAGCCGCGGGACACAGGGAAGTCAGCCCCAGCATTTT.

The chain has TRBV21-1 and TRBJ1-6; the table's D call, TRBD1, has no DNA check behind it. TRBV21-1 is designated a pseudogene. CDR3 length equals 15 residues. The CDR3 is CASTDRGEENSPLHF. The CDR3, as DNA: TGTGCCAGTACCGACAGGGGAGAGGAAAATTCACCCCTCCACTTT.

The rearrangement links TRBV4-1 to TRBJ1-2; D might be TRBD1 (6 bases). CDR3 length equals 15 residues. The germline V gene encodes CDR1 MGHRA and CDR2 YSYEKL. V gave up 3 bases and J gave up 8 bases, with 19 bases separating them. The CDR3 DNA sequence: TGCGCCAGCAGCCATTCTAAAGACAGGTTAGGCGGCTACACCTTC. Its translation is CASSHSKDRLGGYTF.

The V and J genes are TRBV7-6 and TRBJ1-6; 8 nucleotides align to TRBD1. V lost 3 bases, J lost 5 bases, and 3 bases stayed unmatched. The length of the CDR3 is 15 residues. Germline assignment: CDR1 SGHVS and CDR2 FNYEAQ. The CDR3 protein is CASSLTGADNSPLHF. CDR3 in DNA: TGTGCCAGCAGCTTGACAGGGGCTGATAATTCACCCCTCCACTTT. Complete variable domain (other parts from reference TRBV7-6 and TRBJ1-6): GAGVSQSPRYKVTKRGQDVALRCDPISGHVSLYWYRQALGQGPEFLTYFNYEAQQDKSGLPNDRFSAERPEGSISTLTIQRTEQRDSAMYRCASSLTGADNSPLHFGNGTRLTVT.

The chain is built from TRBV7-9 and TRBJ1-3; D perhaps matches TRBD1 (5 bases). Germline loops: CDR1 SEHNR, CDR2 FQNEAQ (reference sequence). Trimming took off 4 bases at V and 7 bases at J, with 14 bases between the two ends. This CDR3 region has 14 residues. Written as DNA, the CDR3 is TGTGCCAGCAGCTCCAGGGCGTATACGAACACCATATATTTT. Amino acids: CASSSRAYTNTIYF. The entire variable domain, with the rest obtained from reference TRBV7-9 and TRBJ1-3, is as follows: DTGVSQNPRHKITKRGQNVTFRCDPISEHNRLYWYRQTLGQGPEFLTYFQNEAQLEKSRLLSDRFSAERPKGSFSTLEIQRTEQGDSAMYLCASSSRAYTNTIYFGEGSWLTVV.

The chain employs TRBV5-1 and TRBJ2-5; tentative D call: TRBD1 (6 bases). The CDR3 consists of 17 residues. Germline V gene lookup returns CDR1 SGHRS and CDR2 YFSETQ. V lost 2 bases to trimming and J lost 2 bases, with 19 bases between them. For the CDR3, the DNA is TGCGCCAGCAGCTTCCTGGGTCTAGCTAGGGGGCAAGAGACCCAGTACTTC. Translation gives CASSFLGLARGQETQYF. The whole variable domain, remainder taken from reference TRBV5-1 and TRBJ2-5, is KAGVTQTPRYLIKTRGQQVTLSCSPISGHRSVSWYQQTPGQGLQFLFEYFSETQRNKGNFPGRFSGRQFSNSRSEMNVSTLELGDSALYLCASSFLGLARGQETQYFGPGTRLLVL.

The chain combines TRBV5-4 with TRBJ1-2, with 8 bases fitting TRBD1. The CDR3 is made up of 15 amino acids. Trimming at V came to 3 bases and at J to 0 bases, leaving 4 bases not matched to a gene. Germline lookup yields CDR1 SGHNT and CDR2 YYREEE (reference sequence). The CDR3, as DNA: TGTGCCAGCAGCTGGCAGACAGGGGCTAACTATGGCTACACCTTC. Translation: CASSWQTGANYGYTF. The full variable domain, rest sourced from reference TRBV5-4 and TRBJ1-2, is ETGVTQSPTHLIKTRGQQVTLRCSSQSGHNTVSWYQQALGQGPQFIFQYYREEENGRGNFPPRFSGLQFPNYSSELNVNALELDDSALYLCASSWQTGANYGYTFGSGTRLTVV.

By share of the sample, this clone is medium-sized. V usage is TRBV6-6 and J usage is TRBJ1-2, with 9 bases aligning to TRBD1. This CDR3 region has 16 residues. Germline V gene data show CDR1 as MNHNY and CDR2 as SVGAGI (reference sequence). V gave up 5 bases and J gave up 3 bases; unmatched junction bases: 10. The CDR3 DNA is TGTGCCAGCAGTGGTCAACAGGGGGCGGTTGACTATGGCTACACCTTC. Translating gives CASSGQQGAVDYGYTF.

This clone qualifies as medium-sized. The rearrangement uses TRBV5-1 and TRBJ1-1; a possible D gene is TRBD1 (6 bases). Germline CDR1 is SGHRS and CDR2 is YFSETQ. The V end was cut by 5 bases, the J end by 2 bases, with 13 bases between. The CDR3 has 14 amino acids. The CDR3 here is CASRGDNVNTEAFF. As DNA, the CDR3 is TGCGCCAGCAGAGGGGACAACGTTAACACTGAAGCTTTCTTT.

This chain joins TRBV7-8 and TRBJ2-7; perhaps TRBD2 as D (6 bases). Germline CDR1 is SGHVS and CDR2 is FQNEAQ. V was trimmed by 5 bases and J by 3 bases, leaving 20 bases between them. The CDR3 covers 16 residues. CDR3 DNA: TGTGCCAGCAGCCTCCCTAGCGAGAACCTACTCTACGAGCAGTACTTC. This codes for CASSLPSENLLYEQYF.

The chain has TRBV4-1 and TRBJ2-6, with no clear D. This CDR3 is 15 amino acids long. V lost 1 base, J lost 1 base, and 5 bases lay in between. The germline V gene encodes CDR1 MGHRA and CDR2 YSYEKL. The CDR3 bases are TGCGCCAGCAGCCAAGGTCTATCTGGGGCCAACGTCCTGACTTTC. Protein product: CASSQGLSGANVLTF.

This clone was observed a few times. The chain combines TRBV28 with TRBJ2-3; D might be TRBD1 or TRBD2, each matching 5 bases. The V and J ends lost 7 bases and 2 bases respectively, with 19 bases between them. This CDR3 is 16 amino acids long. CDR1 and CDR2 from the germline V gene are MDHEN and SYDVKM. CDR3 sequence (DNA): TGTGCCAGCACCTCGGGACGCGTCGTTTACACAGATACGCAGTATTTT. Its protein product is CASTSGRVVYTDTQYF.

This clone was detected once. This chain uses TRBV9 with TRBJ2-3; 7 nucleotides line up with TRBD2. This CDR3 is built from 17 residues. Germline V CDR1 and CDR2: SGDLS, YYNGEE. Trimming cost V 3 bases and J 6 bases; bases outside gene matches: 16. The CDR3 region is CASSEKTSASLFDTQYF. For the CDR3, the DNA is TGTGCCAGCAGCGAAAAAACTAGCGCATCGTTGTTCGATACGCAGTATTTT.